These T cell receptor beta chains were read from a single sample in a study of cytomegalovirus exposure and HLA in healthy donors. Some clones are missing from TCRdb's copy, which holds only in-frame ones; the method was immunoSEQ multiplex PCR. The data contain 150,000 or so clones, 65% to 85% of them singletons. The sequencing input was PBMCs. These receptors were obtained from a man younger than 35 in good health and CMV-seronegative. Each CDR3 is given without its conserved first and last residue. The order of the fields is CDR3 protein, clone size, J gene, V gene. Clone size is given for some rows only: seen once, a few or many times, or a class if the clone is expanded.

ASSNQGGEQF,.,TRBJ2-1,TRBV7-2
ASSSWTGNNEQY,.,TRBJ2-7,TRBV9
ASTQTLYDNEQF,.,TRBJ2-1,TRBV7-9
ASSAHLTGGPEAF,.,TRBJ1-1,TRBV5-1
ASSLRDRILMAF,few,TRBJ1-1,TRBV5-6
ASSATVPMNTEAF,.,TRBJ1-1,TRBV4-3
ASSLGQGPYNEQF,.,TRBJ2-1,TRBV7-8
SSNHAGEASGKAF,.,TRBJ1-1,TRBV7-9
ASSYPGSTEAF,.,TRBJ1-1,TRBV6-5
ASSTDSREGTGELF,.,TRBJ2-2,TRBV5-4
ASQYYRSSETQY,.,TRBJ2-5,TRBV5-8
ASSQDWGGGPGETQY,.,TRBJ2-5,TRBV4-1
ASSLVPYHDTEAF,once,TRBJ1-1,TRBV11-2
ASSPPSRTAYNEQF,.,TRBJ2-1,TRBV18
ASSVYIPSPLH,once,TRBJ1-6,TRBV28
ASSSTGGNEKLF,.,TRBJ1-4,TRBV6-6
ASSSGAAGEQF,once,TRBJ2-1,TRBV9
ASTDFDRGLAGGSTDTQY,.,TRBJ2-3,TRBV9
ASSQDPADTYEQY,.,.,TRBV4-3
ASSPSRDRGYT,.,TRBJ1-2,TRBV18
ASSQSANYGYT,once,TRBJ1-2,TRBV4-2
ASSILVQKAAYEQY,few,TRBJ2-7,TRBV19
SVLRGPANTGELF,.,TRBJ2-2,TRBV29-1
ASSFFWRGRGRTEAF,.,TRBJ1-1,TRBV13
ASSVDDRVVSYEQY,.,TRBJ2-7,TRBV9
ASRGEIHPSTLEMWGQGSSPLH,.,TRBJ1-6,TRBV9
ASRRDSDNSPLH,.,TRBJ1-6,TRBV5-1
ASSLGYRQGNRSGNTIY,few,TRBJ1-3,TRBV11-2
ASSLNTGILDTEAF,few,TRBJ1-1,TRBV18
ASSLPTLNGGVKQY,.,TRBJ2-3,TRBV27
ASSQDPGVTGELF,.,TRBJ2-2,TRBV4-3
ASSQWAGNTGELF,.,TRBJ2-2,TRBV7-8
ASSLSGGAAGEQF,.,TRBJ2-1,TRBV7-3
ATSRGQGSGANGLT,.,TRBJ2-6,TRBV15
ASRRTGSPGELF,.,TRBJ2-2,TRBV19
ASQTEPLAKNIQY,.,TRBJ2-4,TRBV10-3
ASSYQGGTETQY,.,TRBJ2-5,TRBV6-5
AWSLVAASGGRNEQF,.,TRBJ2-1,TRBV30
ATSRGPAGSYNEQF,.,TRBJ2-1,TRBV15
ASSGALNTEAF,.,TRBJ1-1,TRBV9
ARSIDRDSPLH,few,TRBJ1-6,TRBV6-1
ASSLITGGLQETQY,.,TRBJ2-5,TRBV7-9
ASSPRGGLTEAF,few,TRBJ1-1,TRBV6-4
ASSPGLPITQY,.,TRBJ2-3,TRBV6-1
ASSVEFSPSGANVLT,few,TRBJ2-6,TRBV9